This T cell receptor beta chain originates from a study of tumor-infiltrating lymphocytes in localized non-small cell lung cancer. Study details: The cohort mixed smokers and never-smokers, several histologies, and some post-neoadjuvant-chemotherapy samples.

Relative to its sample, this clone is large. The method was immunoSEQ multiplex PCR; TCRdb's version includes in-frame clones alone and lacks a portion of them. The repertoire holds 1,500 to 2,000 clones, with roughly 34% as singletons. V dropped 8 bases and J dropped 5 bases, with 13 bases sitting between them. Looked up from germline, CDR1 is SQVTM and CDR2 is ANQGSEA. The CDR3 is made up of 11 amino acids. This chain links TRBV29-1 with TRBJ2-7; D may be TRBD1 or TRBD2 (5 bases each). This receptor was taken from a human donor with non-small cell lung cancer. The sequencing input was uninvolved lung tissue not adjacent to the tumor. CDR3 sequence: CSCLRGNEQYF. DNA of the CDR3: TGCAGCTGTTTGAGGGGCAACGAGCAGTACTTC.